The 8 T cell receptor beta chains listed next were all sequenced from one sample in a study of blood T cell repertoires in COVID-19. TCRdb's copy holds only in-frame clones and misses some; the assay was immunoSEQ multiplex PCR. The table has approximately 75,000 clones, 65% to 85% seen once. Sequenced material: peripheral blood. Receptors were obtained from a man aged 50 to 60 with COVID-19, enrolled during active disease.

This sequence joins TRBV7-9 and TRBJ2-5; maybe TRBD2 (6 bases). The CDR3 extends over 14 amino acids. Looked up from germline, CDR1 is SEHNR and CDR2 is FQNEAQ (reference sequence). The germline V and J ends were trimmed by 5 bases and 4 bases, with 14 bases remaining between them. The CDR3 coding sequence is TGTGCCAGCAGCCGAACTAGGCGGGGAGAGACCCAGTACTTC. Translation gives CASSRTRRGETQYF.

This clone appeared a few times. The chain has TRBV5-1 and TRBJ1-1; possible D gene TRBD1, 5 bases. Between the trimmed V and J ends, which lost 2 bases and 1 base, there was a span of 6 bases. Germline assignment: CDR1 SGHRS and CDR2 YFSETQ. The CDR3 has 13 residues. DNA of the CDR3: TGCGCCAGCAGCTTCGGGGGGAACACTGAAGCTTTCTTT. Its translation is CASSFGGNTEAFF.

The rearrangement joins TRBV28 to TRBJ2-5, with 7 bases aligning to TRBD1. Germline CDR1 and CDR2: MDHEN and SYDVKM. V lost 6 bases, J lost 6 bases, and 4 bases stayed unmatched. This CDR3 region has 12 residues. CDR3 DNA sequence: TGTGCCAGCAGGACAGGGTTTCAGACCCAGTACTTC. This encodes CASRTGFQTQYF.

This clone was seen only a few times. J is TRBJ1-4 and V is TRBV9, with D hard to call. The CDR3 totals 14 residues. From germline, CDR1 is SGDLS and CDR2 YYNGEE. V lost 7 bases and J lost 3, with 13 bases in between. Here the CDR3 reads CASAPQVANEKLFF. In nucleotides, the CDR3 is TGTGCCAGCGCTCCCCAGGTGGCTAATGAAAAACTGTTTTTT.

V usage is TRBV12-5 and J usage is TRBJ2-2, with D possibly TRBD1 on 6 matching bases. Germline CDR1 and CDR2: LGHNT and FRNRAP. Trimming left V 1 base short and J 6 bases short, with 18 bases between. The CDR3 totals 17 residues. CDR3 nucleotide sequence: TGTGCTAGTGGTTTGGACAGGGTTCCTTGGGGTTCCGGGGAGCTGTTTTTT. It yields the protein CASGLDRVPWGSGELFF.

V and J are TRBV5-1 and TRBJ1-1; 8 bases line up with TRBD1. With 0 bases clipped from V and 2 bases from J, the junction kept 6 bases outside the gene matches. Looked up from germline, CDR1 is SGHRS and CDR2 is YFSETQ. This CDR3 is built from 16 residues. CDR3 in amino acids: CASSLALQGGNTEAFF. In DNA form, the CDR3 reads TGCGCCAGCAGCTTGGCGCTACAGGGGGGAAACACTGAAGCTTTCTTT.

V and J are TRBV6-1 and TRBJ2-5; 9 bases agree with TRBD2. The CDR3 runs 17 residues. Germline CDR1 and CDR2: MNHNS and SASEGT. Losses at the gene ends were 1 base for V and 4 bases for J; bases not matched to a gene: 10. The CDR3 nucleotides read TGTGCCAGCAGTGAAGGGGCAACGGCGGGAGGGGCAGAGACCCAGTACTTC. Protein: CASSEGATAGGAETQYF.

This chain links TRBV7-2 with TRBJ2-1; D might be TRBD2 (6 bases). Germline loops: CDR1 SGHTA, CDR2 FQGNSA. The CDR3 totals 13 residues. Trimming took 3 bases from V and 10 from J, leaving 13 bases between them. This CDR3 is CASSLLAPVEQFF. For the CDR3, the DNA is TGTGCCAGCAGCTTGCTAGCGCCCGTAGAGCAGTTCTTC. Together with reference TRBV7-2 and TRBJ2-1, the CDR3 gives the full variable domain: GAGVSQSPSNKVTEKGKDVELRCDPISGHTALYWYRQSLGQGLEFLIYFQGNSAPDKSGLPSDRFSAERTGGSVSTLTIQRTQQEDSAVYLCASSLLAPVEQFFGPGTRLTVL.